The 8 T cell receptor beta chains below were found in one sample sequenced in a study of CD8+CD57+ T cells in acquired aplastic anemia. Genomic DNA provided the template from which TCR beta VDJ and CDR3 profiles were obtained. From the reads, TCRdb called clonotypes with MiXCR, one entry per CDR3 protein. The profile covers about 48,000 distinct CDR3 sequences, with about three quarters appearing a single time and around a third taken by the ten largest. Specimen: sorted CD4+, CD8+, or CD8+CD57+ T cells (not recorded which) from PBMCs. The source of these receptors is a human donor in good health, serving as a control.

V and J are TRBV10-1 and TRBJ1-1; TRBD1 might be the D (6 bases). CDR3 length: 13 amino acids. V was cut by 5 bases and J by 4 bases, with 11 bases left in between. Germline CDR1 is WNHNN and CDR2 is SYGVQD (reference sequence). CDR3 loop: CASSPDRRTEAFF. The CDR3 DNA follows: TGCGCCAGCAGTCCGGACAGACGCACTGAAGCTTTCTTT.

CDR3 bases: TGTGCCAGCAGTGAAAACAGCTATGGCTACACCTTC. It codes for CASSENSYGYTF. The chain combines TRBV2 with TRBJ1-2; no clear D. Looked up from germline, CDR1 is SNHLY and CDR2 is FYNNEI. The CDR3 spans 12 residues. Trimming cost V 2 bases and J 4 bases, with 5 bases left between them.

This clonotype was observed once. V usage is TRBV7-8 and J usage is TRBJ2-7, with D possibly matching TRBD2 (6 bases). The CDR3 spans 16 residues. Germline lookup yields CDR1 SGHVS and CDR2 FQNEAQ. The V end lost 0 bases, the J end lost 4 bases, and 16 bases lay between the germline ends. CDR3 DNA sequence: TGTGCCAGCAGCTTAGCAGGAGGGACTCTCAATTACGAGCAGTACTTC. It encodes CASSLAGGTLNYEQYF. The whole variable domain, remainder taken from reference TRBV7-8 and TRBJ2-7, is GAGVSQSPRYKVAKRGQDVALRCDPISGHVSLFWYQQALGQGPEFLTYFQNEAQLDKSGLPSDRFFAERPEGSVSTLKIQRTQQEDSAVYLCASSLAGGTLNYEQYFGPGTRLTVT.

The rearrangement joins TRBV9 to TRBJ1-1; D gene ambiguous. The CDR3 loop spans 13 amino acids. V was shortened by 2 bases and J by 1 base, with 6 bases between the two germline ends. Germline assignment: CDR1 SGDLS and CDR2 YYNGEE. CDR3 amino acids: CASSVKSNTEAFF. CDR3 in DNA: TGTGCCAGCAGCGTGAAGTCGAACACTGAAGCTTTCTTT.

This clonotype turned up a few times. The chain combines TRBV27 with TRBJ2-2; D is possibly TRBD1 or TRBD2 (5 bases each). Germline-derived CDR1 and CDR2 are MNHEY and SMNVEV (reference sequence). Trimming removed 5 bases at V and 2 bases at J, with 9 bases between. The CDR3 consists of 14 residues. Written as DNA, the CDR3 is TGTGCCAGCAGTGGCCGGGACAACACCGGGGAGCTGTTTTTT. This encodes CASSGRDNTGELFF.

The genes are TRBV7-9 and TRBJ2-1; no clear D. The CDR3 covers 12 residues. V shed 1 base and J shed 10 bases, with 8 bases lying between them. From germline, CDR1 is SEHNR and CDR2 FQNEAQ (reference sequence). DNA of the CDR3: TGTGCCAGCAGCTTAGTACCCGAGGAGCAGTTCTTC. Translated: CASSLVPEEQFF.

The chain combines TRBV5-1 with TRBJ2-7, with D uncertain. The V gene's germline CDR1 is SGHRS and CDR2 YFSETQ. Trimming removed 0 bases at V and 4 bases at J, with 8 bases between. The CDR3 extends over 13 amino acids. This CDR3 is CASSLAIGYEQYF. The CDR3 DNA follows: TGCGCCAGCAGCTTGGCCATAGGTTACGAGCAGTACTTC.

This chain connects TRBV29-1 to TRBJ2-1, with D possibly called TRBD1 or TRBD2 (5 bases each). This CDR3 has 14 residues. The V and J ends lost 4 bases and 1 base respectively, with 11 bases between them. Germline CDR1 reads SQVTM; CDR2 reads ANQGSEA. DNA of the CDR3: TGCAGCGTTGCCATTGGGGGATCCTACAATGAGCAGTTCTTC. Translating gives CSVAIGGSYNEQFF.